Presented here are 26 T cell receptor beta chains from one specimen sequenced in a study of blood T cells in healthy people across ages. A sample-barcoded 5' primer and a J-beta primer mix were used in a second PCR of roughly 7 to 11 cycles. One entry per CDR3 protein results from TCRdb running MiXCR on the 5' RACE reads. The profile covers about 640,000 distinct CDR3 sequences, with 58% appearing a single time and roughly 34% taken by the ten largest. Source material: blood. These receptors came from a man between 60 and 75 years old in good health.

V is TRBV12-3 or TRBV12-4 and J is TRBJ2-3, with TRBD2 identical over 14 bases. The CDR3 length is 16 residues. With V trimmed by 6 bases and J by 2 bases, 4 bases remained unmatched. The CDR3 region is CASRKTSGGDTDTQYF. CDR3 nucleotides: TGTGCCAGCAGGAAGACTAGCGGGGGGGACACAGATACGCAGTATTTT.

This clonotype was seen a few times. The chain is built from TRBV27 and TRBJ1-2; TRBD1 matches 8 bases. The CDR3 sequence is 13 residues long. The V gene's germline CDR1 is MNHEY and CDR2 SMNVEV (reference sequence). V was pared by 6 bases and J by 3 bases, with 3 bases of the junction left unmatched. In DNA form, the CDR3 reads TGTGCCAGCAGCAGGGGGCTGGACTATGGCTACACCTTC. It codes for CASSRGLDYGYTF.

This chain joins TRBV29-1 and TRBJ2-3; a weak D match, TRBD2 (7 bases). The ends were cut back, 4 bases at V and 2 bases at J, with 19 bases in the middle. Germline-derived CDR1 and CDR2 are SQVTM and ANQGSEA. The CDR3 spans 16 residues. CDR3 nucleotides: TGCAGCGTTGCTCGGGGGGCAGAGGACAACACAGATACGCAGTATTTT. It translates to CSVARGAEDNTDTQYF.

The gene calls are TRBV20-1 and TRBJ1-2; 8 nucleotides agree with TRBD1. V gave up 6 bases and J gave up 5 bases; unmatched junction bases: 8. The CDR3 length is 13 residues. Germline assignment: CDR1 DFQATT and CDR2 SNEGSKA (reference sequence). This CDR3 is CSAPDRVLYGYTF. The CDR3 DNA is TGCAGTGCCCCGGACAGGGTCTTATATGGCTACACCTTC.

Details on this clonotype: A much larger clone sits a single nucleotide away, making a read error possible. The chain uses TRBV5-1 and TRBJ1-1, with D perhaps TRBD1 (6 bases). Germline values: CDR1 SGHRS, CDR2 YFSETQ. This CDR3 spans 13 amino acids. CDR3 in amino acids: CTSSPRQDTEAFF. The CDR3 DNA reads as TGCACCAGCAGCCCCAGACAGGACACTGAAGCTTTCTTT.

This clonotype was counted only a few times. The chain uses TRBV18 and TRBJ2-3; D is uncertain. Per germline, CDR1 KGHSH and CDR2 LQKENI. The CDR3 length is 14 residues. Trimming removed 0 bases at V and 2 bases at J, with 6 bases between. CDR3 DNA sequence: TGTGCCAGCTCACCACCCAGCAACACAGATACGCAGTATTTT. It is translated as CASSPPSNTDTQYF.

V is TRBV6-2 or TRBV6-3 and J is TRBJ2-5; 11 bases map to TRBD1. Germline-derived CDR1 and CDR2 are MNHEY and SVGEGT. The junction had 6 bases not matched to a gene; V was cut back by 5 bases and J by 4 bases. CDR3 length equals 15 residues. The CDR3 region is CASSHGTGGGETQYF. The DNA of the CDR3 is TGTGCCAGCAGTCACGGGACAGGGGGAGGAGAGACCCAGTACTTC.

The chain recombines TRBV5-1 with TRBJ1-5; maybe TRBD1 (6 bases). CDR3 length: 15 amino acids. Germline loops: CDR1 SGHRS, CDR2 YFSETQ. The V gene lost 6 bases and the J gene lost 4 bases, with 17 bases spanning the gap. This chain's CDR3 is CASTQDGQRNQPQHF. The CDR3, as DNA: TGCGCCAGCACCCAGGACGGACAGCGTAATCAGCCCCAGCATTTT. Using reference TRBV5-1 and TRBJ1-5 for the parts outside the CDR3, the full variable domain is KAGVTQTPRYLIKTRGQQVTLSCSPISGHRSVSWYQQTPGQGLQFLFEYFSETQRNKGNFPGRFSGRQFSNSRSEMNVSTLELGDSALYLCASTQDGQRNQPQHFGDGTRLSIL.

The rearrangement links TRBV20-1 to TRBJ2-4; TRBD2 aligns across 14 bases. The assigned J gene may be wrong: the sequence end matches TRBJ2-7 better. The CDR3 extends over 16 amino acids. The germline CDR1 and CDR2 sequences are DFQATT and SNEGSKA (reference sequence). The CDR3 here is CSAHPGTSGGYYEQYF. CDR3 bases: TGCAGTGCCCACCCCGGGACTAGCGGGGGTTACTACGAGCAGTACTTC.

The V call is TRBV7-2, the J call TRBJ1-3; a possible D gene is TRBD1 (5 bases). V was clipped by 5 bases and J by 4 bases, with 18 bases between them. Per germline, CDR1 SGHTA and CDR2 FQGNSA. CDR3 length: 16 residues. As DNA, the CDR3 is TGTGCCAGCAGCCGGAGGCAGGGAGGAAGGGGAAACACCATATATTTT. This translates into CASSRRQGGRGNTIYF.

The V call is TRBV7-6, the J call TRBJ1-1; D possibly corresponds to TRBD1 (6 bases). Germline V gene sequence: CDR1 SGHVS, CDR2 FNYEAQ. There are 13 residues in the CDR3. Deletions cut 6 bases from V and 1 base from J, with 9 bases between. CDR3 protein: CASRSGQNTEAFF. The CDR3 DNA reads TGTGCCAGCAGATCGGGACAGAACACTGAAGCTTTCTTT.

The chain recombines TRBV7-9 with TRBJ2-4, with TRBD1 matching over 7 bases. The J call may be wrong; the DNA end is better matched by TRBJ2-7. Germline V gives CDR1 SEHNR, CDR2 FQNEAQ (reference sequence). The CDR3 has 13 amino acids. CDR3 sequence: CASSTSTGNEQYF. DNA of the CDR3: TGTGCCAGCAGCACCTCGACAGGGAACGAGCAGTACTTC.

CDR3 in amino acids: CATSRDRGAYGYTF. CDR3 nucleotide sequence: TGTGCCACCAGCAGAGATAGGGGGGCTTATGGCTACACCTTC. This chain connects TRBV15 to TRBJ1-2; D is perhaps TRBD1 (6 bases). Trimming pared 0 bases from V and 5 bases from J, leaving 10 bases between. CDR1 and CDR2 from the germline V gene are LNHNV and YYDKDF (reference sequence). The CDR3 spans 14 residues.

The CDR3 reads CASSTLSGGSQETQYF. For the CDR3, the DNA is TGTGCCAGCAGTACCCTTAGCGGGGGAAGCCAAGAGACCCAGTACTTC. The chain joins TRBV6-5 to TRBJ2-5, with TRBD2 identical over 9 bases. CDR3 length equals 16 residues. The ends lost 5 bases at V and 1 base at J; junction bases unmatched: 8. The germline gives CDR1 MNHEY, CDR2 SVGAGI.

Notes on this clonotype: One end of the junction fails to match germline, which may point to a read error. This chain connects TRBV18 to TRBJ2-7; 9 nucleotides align to TRBD1. In germline, CDR1 is KGHSH, CDR2 LQKENI. This CDR3 contains 16 residues. Here the CDR3 reads CASSPLLTGGIYEQYF. The CDR3 region has the DNA TGTGCCAGCTCTCCACTCCTGACAGGGGGGATCTACGAGCAGTACTTC.

The CDR3 region has the DNA TGTGCCAGCAGCTCTTCTGGGAGTGGGGCCATATTTTACAATGAGCAGTTCTTC. Protein sequence: CASSSSGSGAIFYNEQFF. J is TRBJ2-1 and V is TRBV5-6, with D perhaps TRBD1 or TRBD2 (5 bases each). There are 18 residues in the CDR3. V lost 3 bases, J lost 4 bases, and 23 bases lay in between. Germline V CDR1 and CDR2: SGHDT, YYEEEE.

Note on this clonotype: A junction end diverges from the germline sequence, so it may reflect a read error. The rearrangement uses TRBV6-2 or TRBV6-3 and TRBJ2-1; TRBD2 matches at 8 bases. The CDR3 extends over 11 amino acids. CDR1 is MNHEY, CDR2 SVGEGT, per germline. CDR3 nucleotides: TGTGTCAGCAGCCTCGGGGGGGCTCAGTTCTTC. Its protein product is CVSSLGGAQFF.

This clonotype has just a few counts. The chain recombines TRBV15 with TRBJ2-5; no firm D call. This CDR3 is built from 15 residues. Trimming stripped 0 bases from V and 3 bases from J, with 11 bases between. Germline lookup yields CDR1 LNHNV and CDR2 YYDKDF (reference sequence). CDR3 bases: TGTGCCACCAGCAGAGAAGGCAGGTCTGAAGAGACCCAGTACTTC. Its translation: CATSREGRSEETQYF.

This clonotype has more than one count but fewer than ten. The genes are TRBV29-1 and TRBJ2-6; 7 nucleotides match TRBD1. The CDR3 contains 14 residues. The V segment lost 0 bases and the J segment 12 bases; nucleotides outside the gene matches: 8. CDR1 SQVTM and CDR2 ANQGSEA come from the germline V gene. The CDR3, as DNA: TGCAGCGTTGAAGATCCAACAAGGACAGGCGTCCTGACTTTC. Its translation is CSVEDPTRTGVLTF. The full variable domain, its missing parts supplied by reference TRBV29-1 and TRBJ2-6, is SAVISQKPSRDICQRGTSLTIQCQVDSQVTMMFWYRQQPGQSLTLIATANQGSEATYESGFVIDKFPISRPNLTFSTLTVSNMSPEDSSIYLCSVEDPTRTGVLTFGAGSRLTVL.

Here the CDR3 reads CASSYATRASYEQYF. The CDR3 region has the DNA TGTGCCAGCAGTTACGCTACGCGGGCCTCCTACGAGCAGTACTTC. The chain links TRBV6-2 or TRBV6-3 to TRBJ2-7; possibly TRBD2 for D (5 bases). This CDR3 comprises 15 residues. The V end was cut by 2 bases, the J end by 0 bases, with 11 bases between. Germline CDR1 is MNHEY and CDR2 is SVGEGT.

The chain recombines TRBV6-5 with TRBJ2-7; D is unclear. The germline CDR1 and CDR2 sequences are MNHEY and SVGAGI. This CDR3 has 14 amino acids. Trimming removed 0 bases at V and 2 bases at J, with 8 bases between. CDR3 amino acids: CASSYSQATYEQYF. In DNA form, the CDR3 reads TGTGCCAGCAGTTACTCGCAGGCGACCTACGAGCAGTACTTC.

This chain connects TRBV13 to TRBJ2-6, with D perhaps assigned TRBD1 or TRBD2 (5 bases each). Germline V gene sequence: CDR1 PRHDT, CDR2 FYEKMQ (reference sequence). V lost 8 bases, J lost 0 bases, and 14 bases lay in between. This CDR3 is built from 16 residues. CDR3 DNA: TGTGCCAGCTCTGGGGACGGACACTCTGGGGCCAACGTCCTGACTTTC. It yields the protein CASSGDGHSGANVLTF.

A single count supports this clonotype. The V and J genes are TRBV10-3 and TRBJ2-7, with 9 bases that match TRBD1. Germline-derived CDR1 and CDR2 are ENHRY and SYGVKD. This CDR3 contains 13 residues. J gave up 1 base and V 10 bases, and 5 bases lay outside the gene matches. DNA of the CDR3: TGTGCCACCCGGGACAGGGATTCCTACGAGCAGTACTTC. As protein: CATRDRDSYEQYF.

This chain joins TRBV7-9 and TRBJ2-1, with 10 bases that match TRBD2. J was trimmed by 6 bases and V by 8 bases; bases with no gene match: 16. This CDR3 is 17 amino acids long. CDR1 is SEHNR and CDR2 is FQNEAQ in the germline V gene (reference sequence). CDR3 residues: CASVVPPSLAGANEQFF. The DNA for the CDR3 is TGTGCCAGCGTTGTTCCCCCAAGCCTAGCGGGGGCCAATGAGCAGTTCTTC.

The chain employs TRBV6-1 and TRBJ2-4, with D maybe TRBD2 (6 bases). The CDR3 runs to 19 residues. Germline V gives CDR1 MNHNS, CDR2 SASEGT. The ends were cut back, 2 bases at V and 0 bases at J, with 20 bases in the middle. As DNA, the CDR3 is TGTGCCAGCAGTGAAACATATGCCGGGACTCTCTTAGCCAAAAACATTCAGTACTTC. This translates into CASSETYAGTLLAKNIQYF.

The chain has TRBV5-1 and TRBJ2-7; possibly TRBD1 or TRBD2 for D (5 bases each). The germline V and J ends were trimmed by 4 bases and 0 bases, with 11 bases remaining between them. Germline loops: CDR1 SGHRS, CDR2 YFSETQ. This CDR3 region has 14 residues. CDR3 protein: CASSRDGASYEQYF. The CDR3 coding sequence is TGCGCCAGCAGCCGGGACGGGGCCTCCTACGAGCAGTACTTC.